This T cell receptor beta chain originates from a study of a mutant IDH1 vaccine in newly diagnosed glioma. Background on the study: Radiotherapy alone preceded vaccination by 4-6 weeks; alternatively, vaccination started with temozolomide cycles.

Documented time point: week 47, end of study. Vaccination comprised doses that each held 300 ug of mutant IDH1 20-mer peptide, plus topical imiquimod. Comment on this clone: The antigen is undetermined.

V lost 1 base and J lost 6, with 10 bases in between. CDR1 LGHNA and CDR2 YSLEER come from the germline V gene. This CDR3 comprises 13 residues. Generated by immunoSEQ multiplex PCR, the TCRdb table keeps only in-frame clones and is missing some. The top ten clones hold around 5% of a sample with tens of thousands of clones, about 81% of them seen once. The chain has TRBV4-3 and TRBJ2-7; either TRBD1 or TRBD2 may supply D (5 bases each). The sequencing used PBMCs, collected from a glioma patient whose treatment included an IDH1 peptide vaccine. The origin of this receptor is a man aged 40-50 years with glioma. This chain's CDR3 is CASSQARDGEQYF. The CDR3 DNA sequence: TGCGCCAGCAGCCAAGCCCGGGACGGCGAGCAGTACTTC.